A selection of T cell receptor beta chains follows, all from one sample in a study of T cell responses to AZD1222 COVID-19 vaccine. Sequenced by immunoSEQ multiplex PCR; TCRdb stores in-frame clones only, minus some. Found here are 90,000 to 150,000 clones, approximately 86% of them singletons; the top ten hold 2.4%. This specimen consisted of peripheral blood, obtained on day 0 of AZD1222 vaccination. These receptors originate from an adult in good health. Both conserved end residues are part of each CDR3. A D gene is named only where the DNA matches it firmly. Clone size is given for some rows only: seen once, a few or many times, or a class if the clone is expanded.

j_call,clone_size,v_call,d_call,cdr3_aa,cdr3_nt
TRBJ2-7,NA,TRBV5-6,TRBD2,CASSSGLAGVGYEQYF,TGTGCCAGCAGCTCGGGACTAGCGGGAGTGGGCTACGAGCAGTACTTC
TRBJ2-7,NA,TRBV5-1,TRBD1,CASSPGQGLFDEQYF,TGCGCCAGCAGCCCGGGACAGGGTCTATTCGACGAGCAGTACTTC
TRBJ2-5,NA,TRBV4-1,TRBD2,CASSQDQVAGETQYF,TGCGCCAGCAGCCAAGATCAGGTAGCGGGAGAGACCCAGTACTTC
TRBJ2-2,NA,TRBV9,NA,CASSPRGGGFPGELFF,TGTGCCAGCAGCCCCCGCGGTGGGGGTTTCCCCGGGGAGCTGTTTTTT
TRBJ2-3,NA,TRBV19,TRBD2,CASSIDPSGRARDTQYF,TGTGCCAGTAGTATAGACCCTAGCGGGAGGGCCAGGGATACGCAGTATTTT
TRBJ1-5,NA,TRBV30,NA,CAWRGQPGQPQHF,TGTGCCTGGAGGGGGCAGCCGGGGCAGCCCCAGCATTTT
TRBJ1-2,NA,TRBV10-3,TRBD1,CAISQGDYGYTF,TGTGCCATCAGTCAGGGGGACTATGGCTACACCTTC
TRBJ2-3,once,TRBV11-2,NA,CASGLFPPPTDTQYF,TGTGCCAGCGGGTTGTTTCCCCCCCCCACAGATACGCAGTATTTT
TRBJ2-5,NA,TRBV19,NA,CASSPLGETQYF,TGTGCCAGTAGTCCCCTCGGGGAGACCCAGTACTTC
TRBJ2-6,NA,TRBV5-8,NA,CASSPGRTVSSGANVLTF,TGTGCCAGCAGCCCGGGCCGGACGGTGAGCTCTGGGGCCAACGTCCTGACTTTC
TRBJ1-2,NA,TRBV7-9,NA,CASSRQTGVYGYTF,TGTGCCAGCAGTCGACAAACCGGGGTCTATGGCTACACCTTC
TRBJ2-1,NA,TRBV2,NA,CASSDLGPISYNEQFF,TGTGCCAGCAGTGACCTCGGCCCCATCTCCTACAATGAGCAGTTCTTC
TRBJ1-6,NA,TRBV28,NA,CASSLHRPANSPLHF,TGTGCCAGCAGTTTACATCGGCCAGCTAATTCACCCCTCCACTTT
TRBJ2-2,NA,TRBV29-1,NA,CSVKGTGELFF,TGCAGCGTAAAAGGGACCGGGGAGCTGTTTTTT
TRBJ2-5,NA,TRBV18,NA,CASSPASQETQYF,TGTGCCAGCTCACCAGCCAGCCAAGAGACCCAGTACTTC
TRBJ1-2,once,TRBV2,TRBD1,CASILTGGHGYTF,TGTGCCAGCATTTTGACAGGGGGGCATGGCTACACCTTC
TRBJ1-2,many,TRBV10-2,NA,CASSEREGYGYTF,TGCGCCAGCAGTGAACGAGAGGGGTATGGCTACACCTTC
TRBJ2-1,NA,TRBV6-5,NA,CASRPNIGRNEQFF,TGTGCCAGCAGACCCAACATTGGGCGGAATGAGCAGTTCTTC
TRBJ2-1,NA,TRBV7-8,NA,CASSSDSALEQFF,TGTGCCAGCAGCTCGGACAGTGCACTTGAGCAGTTCTTC
TRBJ1-1,NA,TRBV9,TRBD1,CASSVEPRGASEAFF,TGTGCCAGCAGCGTAGAACCCAGGGGGGCATCTGAAGCTTTCTTT
TRBJ2-7,NA,TRBV9,NA,CASSHGPSIPEYEQYF,TGTGCCAGCAGCCACGGACCCAGCATCCCGGAATACGAGCAGTACTTC
TRBJ1-2,NA,TRBV4-1,NA,CASSQEGRSYGYTF,TGCGCCAGCAGCCAAGAAGGACGAAGCTATGGCTACACCTTC
TRBJ2-7,NA,TRBV5-4,NA,CASSFSGRGSEQYF,TGTGCCAGCAGCTTTAGCGGTCGAGGATCCGAGCAGTACTTC
TRBJ2-3,few,TRBV7-2,TRBD2,CASSRSGSSQYF,TGTGCCAGCAGCCGGAGCGGGAGCTCGCAGTATTTT
TRBJ1-1,NA,TRBV5-1,TRBD1,CASSWGQGNTEAFF,TGCGCCAGCAGCTGGGGACAGGGGAACACTGAAGCTTTCTTT
TRBJ2-7,NA,TRBV11-3,TRBD1,CASSSGQGSAYEQYF,TGTGCCAGCAGCTCGGGACAGGGGTCGGCCTACGAGCAGTACTTC
TRBJ1-1,NA,TRBV2,TRBD1,CASRGDRNEAFF,TGTGCCAGCAGGGGGGACAGGAACGAAGCTTTCTTT
TRBJ2-2,NA,TRBV6-1,TRBD2,CASSEGLAGLTGELFF,TGTGCCAGCAGTGAAGGGCTAGCGGGACTTACCGGGGAGCTGTTTTTT
TRBJ2-1,NA,TRBV18,NA,CASSNPSGYNEQFF,TGTGCCAGCTCTAACCCTTCCGGGTACAATGAGCAGTTCTTC
TRBJ2-7,NA,TRBV7-8,TRBD2,CASSDRASRRPGTNSYEQYF,TGTGCCAGCAGCGATCGGGCCTCACGTCGACCCGGGACTAACTCCTACGAGCAGTACTTC
TRBJ1-2,once,TRBV28,TRBD1,CASDAPQGVYGYTF,TGTGCCAGCGATGCCCCTCAGGGGGTTTACGGCTACACCTTC
TRBJ2-1,NA,TRBV10-3,TRBD2,CAISPKGSSGSSYNEQFF,TGTGCCATCAGCCCTAAAGGGTCGAGCGGGAGCTCCTACAATGAGCAGTTCTTC
TRBJ1-2,NA,TRBV19,NA,CASSQPQGFFNLYGYTF,TGTGCCAGTAGTCAACCACAGGGCTTCTTTAACCTCTATGGCTACACCTTC
TRBJ1-2,NA,TRBV10-2,NA,CASRTDYGYTF,TGCGCCAGCCGGACGGACTATGGCTACACCTTC
TRBJ1-2,NA,TRBV27,NA,CASSLSADSNYGYTF,TGTGCCAGCAGTTTATCGGCAGATTCTAACTATGGCTACACCTTC
TRBJ2-3,NA,TRBV10-3,TRBD2,CAISEGGTSGSRADTQYF,TGTGCCATCAGTGAGGGTGGGACTAGCGGCTCCCGAGCAGATACGCAGTATTTT
TRBJ2-7,NA,TRBV20-1,NA,CSAQGGYEQYF,TGCAGTGCCCAAGGAGGTTACGAGCAGTACTTC
TRBJ1-4,NA,TRBV4-2,NA,CASSQGGQGGEKLFF,TGTGCCAGCAGCCAAGGGGGGCAGGGAGGGGAAAAACTGTTTTTT
TRBJ2-1,once,TRBV7-9,TRBD2,CASSPGLAGAVDEQFF,TGTGCCAGCAGTCCAGGACTAGCGGGAGCTGTCGATGAGCAGTTCTTC
TRBJ2-5,NA,TRBV20-1,TRBD2,CSAPGGETQYF,TGCAGTGCTCCCGGGGGGGAGACCCAGTACTTC
TRBJ2-3,NA,TRBV9,NA,CASSVVQGGGTDTQYF,TGTGCCAGCAGCGTAGTCCAAGGCGGGGGCACAGATACGCAGTATTTT
TRBJ1-1,NA,TRBV29-1,NA,CSSNSGGSNTEAFF,TGCAGTTCCAATTCGGGGGGATCGAACACTGAAGCTTTCTTT
TRBJ2-7,NA,TRBV5-4,TRBD2,CASSRSLAGSHEQYF,TGTGCCAGCAGCCGGTCGCTAGCGGGTTCCCACGAGCAGTACTTC
TRBJ2-3,few,TRBV6-6,NA,CASSSDGDREYF,TGTGCCAGCAGTTCCGACGGAGATAGAGAGTATTTT
TRBJ1-1,few,TRBV28,NA,CASRWGHPNTEAFF,TGTGCCAGCAGGTGGGGACATCCGAACACTGAAGCTTTCTTT
TRBJ2-7,once,TRBV2,NA,CASSEVQPYEQYF,TGTGCCAGCAGTGAAGTCCAGCCTTACGAGCAGTACTTC
TRBJ2-7,NA,TRBV11-3,NA,CASSPGGSGAKDEQYF,TGTGCCAGCAGCCCAGGAGGGTCGGGAGCGAAGGACGAGCAGTACTTC
TRBJ1-2,NA,TRBV30,NA,CAWSVAYGYTF,TGTGCCTGGAGTGTTGCCTATGGCTACACCTTC
TRBJ1-2,NA,TRBV6-1,NA,CASSEAGGLYGYTF,TGTGCCAGCAGTGAAGCCGGGGGCCTCTATGGCTACACCTTC
TRBJ1-6,NA,TRBV14,NA,CASSLGQSNSPLHF,TGTGCCAGCAGTCTCGGACAGTCTAATTCACCCCTCCACTTT
TRBJ1-1,NA,TRBV15,TRBD1,CATSVRTGSGTEAFF,TGTGCCACCAGCGTAAGGACAGGGAGTGGCACTGAAGCTTTCTTT
TRBJ2-2,NA,TRBV30,TRBD2,CAWSVLAGDTGELFF,TGTGCCTGGAGTGTACTAGCGGGAGACACCGGGGAGCTGTTTTTT
TRBJ1-5,once,TRBV2,NA,CASSDGTSSNQPQHF,TGTGCCAGCAGTGATGGCACCTCTAGCAATCAGCCCCAGCATTTT